The clone carrying this T cell receptor (beta chain) was picked up a small number of times. Its antigen is not identified. The sample originates from a study of cytomegalovirus exposure and HLA in healthy donors. Findings and limits, study-wide: High sensitivity and specificity were reportedly achieved when the classifier diagnosed cytomegalovirus status. Owing to their indistinguishability, certain V segments, notably TRBV6-2 and TRBV6-3, were excluded.

Germline V gene lookup returns CDR1 SGHAT and CDR2 FQNNGV. This CDR3 is 16 amino acids long. Trimming removed 0 bases at V and 1 base at J, with 13 bases between. The PCR was carried out with 60 Vbeta primers and 13 Jbeta primers. This table comes from immunoSEQ multiplex PCR, and its TCRdb copy is limited to in-frame clones, with some not included. This sample yields about 130,000 clones, of which roughly 70% are seen a single time; about 4.3% belongs to the top ten. This chain links TRBV11-2 with TRBJ2-7; D perhaps matches TRBD2 (6 bases). The source of this sequence is a man aged 18 to 29 in good health and CMV-seropositive. Sequenced material: PBMCs. CDR3 amino acids: CASSLEGPGDSYEQYF. The CDR3 DNA follows: TGTGCCAGCAGCTTAGAAGGGCCGGGGGATTCCTACGAGCAGTACTTC.